Included here is one T cell receptor (beta chain) sequence, with context. Its antigen is unknown. The sample comes from a study of CD8+ T cells in alopecia areata. Across the study: For the treated group, dosing was oral tofacitinib at 5 to 10 mg twice daily. Study results and limitations: As there was one nonresponder, how baseline CD8+ expansion relates to response remains uncertain. A great number of expanded lesional clones endured in scalp and blood during tofacitinib.

V was clipped by 0 bases and J by 8 bases, with 10 bases between them. The CDR3 covers 12 residues. The germline CDR1 and CDR2 sequences are GTSNPN and SVGIG (reference sequence). Treatment defined: oral pan-JAK inhibitor, 5-10 mg twice daily. Lesional scalp punch biopsies and peripheral blood were collected from alopecia areata patients. TCR sequencing used cDNA made by reverse transcription of extracted RNA. Using immunoSEQ multiplex PCR, the repertoire was profiled, and TCRdb retains in-frame clones only, with some absent. The table records over 150,000 clones, roughly 60% of them present only once.

The input for sequencing was CD4+ T cells sorted from blood, taken at week 24, from a patient treated with tofacitinib. The chain recombines TRBV30 with TRBJ1-2, with D possibly being TRBD1 (5 bases). The sequence came from a human donor with alopecia areata. Here the CDR3 reads CAWSVLGDGYTF. In DNA form, the CDR3 reads TGTGCCTGGAGTGTACTGGGGGACGGCTACACCTTC.